The present TCR beta chain was sequenced within a study of vaccination and CD4 T cells after COVID-19. Looked up from germline, CDR1 is LNHDA and CDR2 is SQIVND (reference sequence). The CDR3 consists of 12 residues. Trimming stripped 3 bases from V and 6 bases from J, with 7 bases between. Treatment denoted: roughly 11-day PBMC culture with coronavirus spike peptide pools or control peptides (ViraFEST assay). In regard to this clonotype: What it binds is not known.

An Oncomine TCR Beta short-read assay was used to sequence the DNA from cultured CD4+ T cells. TCRdb independently ran MiXCR on the PCR reads; one entry per CDR3 protein. The data hold more than 13,000 distinct CDR3 sequences, with less than 65% observed a single time. The TCR comes from a human donor who had recovered from COVID-19. This chain uses TRBV19 with TRBJ2-3; D is ambiguous. The sequencing used CD4+ T cells from blood, cultured in vitro, collected before SARS-CoV-2 vaccination. The CDR3 loop reads CASSMKYDTQYF. Written as DNA, the CDR3 is TGTGCCAGTAGTATGAAGTACGATACGCAGTATTTT.